The 26 T cell receptor beta chains below come from one sample, sequenced in a study of graft-versus-host responses after intestinal transplantation. Profiling relied on immunoSEQ multiplex PCR, and the TCRdb table lists in-frame clones only, not all of them. The sample records about 78,000 clones, roughly 91% being singletons. These receptors lack a known antigen. Specimen: unstimulated CD8+ T cells sorted from spleen or lymph node cells, collected before transplant. These receptors all come from a human donor who was the organ donor for an intestinal transplant.

This clone was seen once. V is TRBV7-9 and J is TRBJ2-7; 9 bases align to TRBD1. Germline lookup yields CDR1 SEHNR and CDR2 FQNEAQ (reference sequence). The CDR3 loop spans 15 amino acids. Trimming took 4 bases from V and 2 from J; bases not matched to a gene: 6. In nucleotides, the CDR3 is TGTGCCAGCAGCTCCGGACAGGGGAATCCCTACGAGCAGTACTTC. As protein: CASSSGQGNPYEQYF.

The V gene is TRBV25-1, the J gene TRBJ1-2, with 8 bases matching TRBD1. The germline CDR1 and CDR2 sequences are MGHDK and SYGVNS. The junction had 9 bases not matched to a gene; V was cut back by 4 bases and J by 8 bases. The CDR3 contains 14 residues. Here the CDR3 DNA reads TGTGCCAGCAGTGCCGGGGACAGGCCCCCGGGCTACACCTTC. Its translation: CASSAGDRPPGYTF.

CDR3 DNA: TGTGCCAGCAGTTTTAGAGGGGGCACTGAAGCTTTCTTT. Protein: CASSFRGGTEAFF. The chain employs TRBV27 and TRBJ1-1; the D gene is possibly TRBD1 (6 bases). The CDR3 has 13 residues. The V end was cut by 3 bases, the J end by 4 bases, with 9 bases between. Looked up from germline, CDR1 is MNHEY and CDR2 is SMNVEV (reference sequence).

The V call is TRBV7-9, the J call TRBJ1-2; D perhaps matches TRBD1 (5 bases). With 1 base removed from V and 6 bases from J, the gap between germline ends came to 9 bases. Germline loops: CDR1 SEHNR, CDR2 FQNEAQ (reference sequence). This CDR3 spans 13 amino acids. The CDR3 DNA follows: TGTGCCAGCAGCTTAGGGGGCAGCCATGGCTACACCTTC. Its protein product is CASSLGGSHGYTF.

J is TRBJ1-2 and V is TRBV4-2, with D perhaps matching TRBD1 (5 bases). The V and J ends lost 3 bases and 3 bases respectively, with 23 bases between them. Germline CDR1 LGHNA, CDR2 YNFKEQ. The CDR3 loop spans 18 amino acids. The CDR3 loop reads CASSQREIIGDFDYGYTF. CDR3 bases: TGTGCCAGCAGCCAGCGGGAAATAATAGGGGACTTTGACTATGGCTACACCTTC.

The V and J genes are TRBV4-1 and TRBJ1-1; unclear D gene. The CDR3 contains 13 residues. Germline V gene data show CDR1 as MGHRA and CDR2 as YSYEKL. Trimming removed 4 bases from V and 0 bases from J, with 6 bases in between. CDR3 loop: CASSLVLNTEAFF. The DNA of the CDR3 is TGCGCCAGCAGCCTCGTCCTGAACACTGAAGCTTTCTTT.

The chain recombines TRBV11-3 with TRBJ2-7; D tentatively reads TRBD1 or TRBD2 (5 bases each). The germline gives CDR1 SGHNT, CDR2 YENEEA. V was pared by 5 bases and J by 5 bases, with 13 bases between. This CDR3 has 13 residues. Here the CDR3 DNA reads TGTGCCAGCAGCCCCGCCGGGGACCACGAGCAGTACTTC. As protein: CASSPAGDHEQYF.

V usage is TRBV6-5 and J usage is TRBJ2-1; either TRBD1 or TRBD2 may supply D (5 bases each). Per germline, CDR1 MNHEY and CDR2 SVGAGI. The germline V and J ends were trimmed by 2 bases and 7 bases, with 9 bases remaining between them. The CDR3 totals 13 residues. The CDR3, as DNA: TGTGCCAGCAGTTACGGTGAGGGGAATGAGCAGTTCTTC. Residues: CASSYGEGNEQFF.

The rearrangement links TRBV19 to TRBJ2-3, with a weak D call TRBD1 (5 bases). The CDR3 runs to 15 residues. Germline CDR1 LNHDA, CDR2 SQIVND (reference sequence). With 7 bases removed from V and 0 bases from J, the gap between germline ends came to 14 bases. CDR3 bases: TGTGCCAGTAAGGAAGGGCAGGGAAGCACAGATACGCAGTATTTT. Its protein is CASKEGQGSTDTQYF.

This sequence joins TRBV5-1 and TRBJ2-7; D gene ambiguous. Deletions cut 1 base from V and 6 bases from J, with 11 bases between. The CDR3 totals 13 residues. The germline gives CDR1 SGHRS, CDR2 YFSETQ. The CDR3: CASSLMESFEQYF. The CDR3 DNA follows: TGCGCCAGCAGCTTGATGGAGTCTTTCGAGCAGTACTTC.

This clone has a handful of counts. This chain links TRBV30 with TRBJ1-1; D not certain. The CDR3 has 13 amino acids. Germline CDR1 reads GTSNPN; CDR2 reads SVGIG (reference sequence). The germline V and J ends were trimmed by 3 bases and 6 bases, with 14 bases remaining between them. The CDR3 region has the DNA TGTGCCTGGAGCATGGTCGGTGTCGCTGAAGCTTTCTTT. Amino acids: CAWSMVGVAEAFF. The complete variable domain, with remaining parts taken from reference TRBV30 and TRBJ1-1, reads SQTIHQWPATLVQPVGSPLSLECTVEGTSNPNLYWYRQAAGRGLQLLFYSVGIGQISSEVPQNLSASRPQDRQFILSSKKLLLSDSGFYLCAWSMVGVAEAFFGQGTRLTVV.

J is TRBJ2-3 and V is TRBV7-3; the D is unclear. This CDR3 comprises 15 residues. The V end lost 1 base, the J end lost 2 bases, and 10 bases lay between the germline ends. Germline CDR1 is SGHTA and CDR2 is FQGTGA. The CDR3 bases are TGTGCCAGCAGCTTAAACCTAGTCCCCACAGATACGCAGTATTTT. Translated: CASSLNLVPTDTQYF.

The chain carries TRBV15 and TRBJ2-2; 9 bases are shared with TRBD1. The ends lost 6 bases at V and 5 bases at J; junction bases unmatched: 7. Germline V CDR1 and CDR2: LNHNV, YYDKDF (reference sequence). The CDR3 contains 15 residues. CDR3 sequence: CATRLDRGGTGELFF. The CDR3 DNA sequence: TGTGCCACCAGACTTGACAGGGGGGGAACCGGGGAGCTGTTTTTT.

This chain uses TRBV6-1 with TRBJ2-3; possibly TRBD1 for D (5 bases). CDR3 length: 17 residues. Germline loops: CDR1 MNHNS, CDR2 SASEGT. The V end was cut by 1 base, the J end by 2 bases, with 16 bases between. In nucleotides, the CDR3 is TGTGCCAGCAGTGAAGATGGGCAGGGTGGTCTCACAGATACGCAGTATTTT. It encodes CASSEDGQGGLTDTQYF.

In this sample, this clone turned up once. This chain connects TRBV6-4 to TRBJ2-1, with TRBD1 matching 12 bases. The CDR3 contains 16 residues. The germline CDR1 and CDR2 sequences are MRHNA and SNTAGT. The V and J ends lost 6 bases and 6 bases, in that order; junction bases with no gene match: 9. Written as DNA, the CDR3 is TGTGCCAGCAGCCAAGGGCCGGGACAGGGGGCCAATGAGCAGTTCTTC. This translates into CASSQGPGQGANEQFF.

The chain is built from TRBV29-1 and TRBJ2-3; D not certain. Trimming removed 2 bases at V and 4 bases at J, with 1 base between. Germline loops: CDR1 SQVTM, CDR2 ANQGSEA. There are 10 residues in the CDR3. The CDR3 sequence is CSVESDTQYF. The CDR3 bases are TGCAGCGTTGAATCAGATACGCAGTATTTT.

This chain connects TRBV6-6 to TRBJ1-4, with 7 bases fitting TRBD1. V shed 2 bases and J 5 bases; nucleotides not matched to a gene: 5. From germline, CDR1 is MNHNY and CDR2 SVGAGI (reference sequence). This CDR3 is built from 15 residues. For the CDR3, the DNA is TGTGCCAGCAGTTACCTACAGGGGAACAATGAAAAACTGTTTTTT. The encoded protein is CASSYLQGNNEKLFF.

The V call is TRBV4-1, the J call TRBJ1-1; D not certain. This CDR3 is 12 amino acids long. The V end lost 3 bases, the J end lost 7 bases, and 9 bases lay between the germline ends. Germline loops: CDR1 MGHRA, CDR2 YSYEKL. Here the CDR3 reads CASSQARDEAFF. The CDR3 region has the DNA TGCGCCAGCAGCCAGGCCAGAGATGAAGCTTTCTTT.

The CDR3 nucleotides read TGTGCCAGCAGTTTACCCCCCCACGAGCAGTACTTC. This sequence encodes CASSLPPHEQYF. The chain links TRBV28 to TRBJ2-7; D ambiguous. V was pared by 2 bases and J by 5 bases, with 7 bases between. From germline, CDR1 is MDHEN and CDR2 SYDVKM. CDR3 size: 12 residues.

This clone has only a few counts. The sample holds other DNA sequences that translate to the same CDR3. This chain joins TRBV6-1 and TRBJ2-7, with unresolved D. V lost 5 bases, J lost 0 bases, and 2 bases lay in between. The CDR3 totals 11 residues. Germline loops: CDR1 MNHNS, CDR2 SASEGT. CDR3 residues: CASSHSYEQYF. CDR3 nucleotides: TGTGCCAGCAGTCACTCCTACGAGCAGTACTTC.

CDR3 DNA sequence: TGTGCCAGCAGTTACGTCTTTGGCATTTTACGACACACTGAAGCTTTCTTT. Its protein is CASSYVFGILRHTEAFF. The rearrangement joins TRBV6-7 to TRBJ1-1; no clear D. TRBV6-7 is classed as an ORF, of uncertain function. Trimming left V 2 bases short and J 3 bases short, with 19 bases between. The CDR3 runs 17 residues.

The chain recombines TRBV16 with TRBJ2-7; D is possibly TRBD1 or TRBD2 (5 bases each). V was shortened by 0 bases and J by 7 bases, with 7 bases between the two germline ends. CDR1 is KGHSY and CDR2 is FQNENV in the germline V gene. The CDR3 totals 12 residues. CDR3 DNA: TGTGCCAGCAGCCAATCAGGGGAGGAGCAGTACTTC. Translated: CASSQSGEEQYF. Using reference TRBV16 and TRBJ2-7 for the parts outside the CDR3, the full variable domain is GEEVAQTPKHLVRGEGQKAKLYCAPIKGHSYVFWYQQVLKNEFKFLISFQNENVFDETGMPKERFSAKCLPNSPCSLEIQATKLEDSAVYFCASSQSGEEQYFGPGTRLTVT.

V is TRBV5-4 and J is TRBJ2-3; D not certain. From germline, CDR1 is SGHNT and CDR2 YYREEE (reference sequence). The germline V and J ends were trimmed by 5 bases and 4 bases, with 11 bases remaining between them. The CDR3 is 13 amino acids. This CDR3 reads CASRAVQADTQYF. CDR3 nucleotides: TGTGCCAGCAGGGCAGTTCAAGCAGATACGCAGTATTTT.

This rearrangement joins TRBV2 to TRBJ1-3, with D perhaps matching TRBD1 (6 bases). V lost 8 bases to trimming and J lost 8 bases, with 16 bases between them. The CDR3 runs to 13 residues. The germline V gene encodes CDR1 SNHLY and CDR2 FYNNEI. The chain's CDR3 is CASPGKQGDTIYF. CDR3 coding DNA: TGTGCCAGCCCGGGCAAACAGGGAGACACCATATATTTT.

The CDR3 loop reads CASSPTVGSPETQYF. The CDR3 nucleotides read TGTGCCAGCAGTCCAACCGTCGGGTCTCCGGAGACCCAGTACTTC. The rearrangement uses TRBV6-5 and TRBJ2-5; no clear D. Germline V lookup: CDR1 MNHEY, CDR2 SVGAGI. The CDR3 is 15 amino acids. Trimming removed 5 bases from V and 5 bases from J, with 18 bases in between.

The V gene is TRBV4-1, the J gene TRBJ1-1, with D maybe TRBD1 (6 bases). In germline, CDR1 is MGHRA, CDR2 YSYEKL. V was cut by 1 base and J by 0 bases, with 12 bases left in between. CDR3 length equals 16 residues. Written as DNA, the CDR3 is TGCGCCAGCAGCCAAGGGGGAGGGGGGGTGAACACTGAAGCTTTCTTT. Encoded protein: CASSQGGGGVNTEAFF.